Below, one TCR beta chain is given with its context. The target antigen is unknown. V lost 5 bases and J lost 6, with 20 bases in between. Per germline, CDR1 GTSNPN and CDR2 SVGIG (reference sequence). CDR3 size: 15 residues. The donors comprised healthy bone marrow donors. Unrecorded immune exposure was likely among donors, who were nominally healthy when sampled. The sample belongs to a study of cytomegalovirus exposure and HLA in healthy donors. Regarding the study as a whole: The study flagged some 170 TCR beta chains as cytomegalovirus-associated.

PCR involved 60 Vbeta and 13 Jbeta primers. Sequencing used immunoSEQ multiplex PCR; TCRdb keeps in-frame clones, though not all of them. This table holds more than 200,000 clones, more than 75% found once. The V gene is TRBV30, the J gene TRBJ2-1; D ambiguous. Sequences were obtained from PBMCs. This clonotype was sampled from a man aged 40-49 years in good health and CMV-seropositive. The CDR3 nucleotides read TGTGCCTGGGGAGAGAGCCCCGAGGCACCCAATGAGCAGTTCTTC. This translates into CAWGESPEAPNEQFF.